These 20 T cell receptor beta chains were all obtained from the same sample, sequenced in a study of T cell repertoires in cytomegalovirus infection. The antigens of these receptors remain unknown. TCRdb passed the reads through MiXCR, listing each CDR3 protein once. The sample carries around 900,000 distinct CDR3 sequences, 30% to 40% recorded once. The material sequenced was cultured CD8+ T cells from PBMCs, taken from culture after CMV antigen stimulation. These receptors came from a human donor in good health (CMV status not recorded). Some clones in this sample may be carry-over from other donors' samples.

This clonotype has only one observation. The rearrangement uses TRBV12-3 or TRBV12-4 and TRBJ1-4, with 9 bases matching TRBD1. The trim removed 6 bases at V and 8 bases at J, leaving 10 bases unmatched. The CDR3 is 15 amino acids. The CDR3 protein is CASSWDGQGREKLFF. The CDR3 coding sequence is TGTGCCAGCAGCTGGGATGGACAGGGGCGGGAAAAACTGTTTTTT.

This clonotype was detected a few times. This sequence joins TRBV27 and TRBJ2-1; possible D gene TRBD2, 7 bases. V shed 5 bases and J shed 10 bases, with 27 bases lying between them. This CDR3 region has 17 residues. Germline lookup yields CDR1 MNHEY and CDR2 SMNVEV (reference sequence). The CDR3 region is CASSPQEGSGGLEEQFF. CDR3 sequence (DNA): TGTGCCAGCAGTCCCCAAGAGGGATCGGGGGGCCTTGAGGAGCAGTTCTTC.

V and J are TRBV15 and TRBJ2-7; D uncertain. The V end lost 4 bases, the J end lost 1 base, and 5 bases lay between the germline ends. In germline, CDR1 is LNHNV, CDR2 YYDKDF (reference sequence). The CDR3 spans 12 residues. The CDR3 loop is CATSTGSYEQYF. The CDR3 DNA follows: TGTGCCACCAGCACTGGATCCTACGAGCAGTACTTC.

This clonotype was observed at least ten times. This chain joins TRBV7-8 and TRBJ2-7, with TRBD1 identical over 8 bases. The CDR3 has 14 amino acids. Germline CDR1 is SGHVS and CDR2 is FQNEAQ. V shed 5 bases and J 7 bases; nucleotides not matched to a gene: 10. Here the CDR3 reads CASSVGQGTGEQYV. CDR3 bases: TGTGCCAGCAGCGTTGGACAGGGAACGGGAGAGCAGTACGTC.

The rearrangement uses TRBV20-1 and TRBJ1-2, with 7 bases identical to TRBD1. The V gene's germline CDR1 is DFQATT and CDR2 SNEGSKA (reference sequence). CDR3 length equals 16 residues. Trimming at V came to 0 bases and at J to 3 bases, leaving 10 bases not matched to a gene. The CDR3 sequence is CSAREKGGLGYYGYTF. In nucleotides, the CDR3 is TGCAGTGCTAGAGAAAAAGGGGGCTTGGGGTACTATGGCTACACCTTC.

This chain links TRBV29-1 with TRBJ1-2; maybe TRBD1 (6 bases). The CDR3 runs to 13 residues. V was cut by 5 bases and J by 2 bases, with 12 bases left in between. From germline, CDR1 is SQVTM and CDR2 ANQGSEA. For the CDR3, the DNA is TGCAGCGTTTACGGGGGCGACAACTATGGCTACACCTTC. It codes for CSVYGGDNYGYTF.

At least ten counts were recorded for this clonotype. V gene TRBV12-3 or TRBV12-4 combines with J gene TRBJ1-2; D is perhaps TRBD1 (5 bases). The V and J ends lost 8 bases and 2 bases respectively, with 6 bases between them. The CDR3 is made up of 11 amino acids. The CDR3 loop is CASGGNYGYTF. The CDR3 coding sequence is TGTGCCAGCGGGGGGAACTATGGCTACACCTTC.

The rearrangement uses TRBV19 and TRBJ1-1; tentative D call: TRBD1 (6 bases). Germline V CDR1 and CDR2: LNHDA, SQIVND (reference sequence). V shed 9 bases and J shed 4 bases, with 18 bases lying between them. This CDR3 is 14 amino acids long. The CDR3 protein is CASLTGPWVTEAFF. The DNA of the CDR3 is TGTGCCAGCCTTACAGGGCCCTGGGTCACTGAAGCTTTCTTT. Based on the CDR3 plus reference TRBV19 and TRBJ1-1, the full variable domain is DGGITQSPKYLFRKEGQNVTLSCEQNLNHDAMYWYRQDPGQGLRLIYYSQIVNDFQKGDIAEGYSVSREKKESFPLTVTSAQKNPTAFYLCASLTGPWVTEAFFGQGTRLTVV.

About this clonotype itself: A read error may account for a junction end that differs from germline. The chain links TRBV5-3 to TRBJ2-2; 9 nucleotides align to TRBD2. TRBV5-3 counts as an open reading frame of uncertain function. This CDR3 has 17 residues. CDR3: CASSYESDLAGTGELFF. CDR3 bases: TGTGCCAGCAGCTATGAGTCCGATCTAGCGGGGACCGGGGAGCTGTTTTTT.

With regard to this clonotype: Since a much larger clone is just one base distant, this may be a read error. The conserved closing phenylalanine or tryptophan is absent in this CDR3, likely reflecting a read error. The chain recombines TRBV15 with TRBJ1-5; a possible D gene is TRBD1 (6 bases). CDR3 length: 15 amino acids. V lost 2 bases to trimming and J lost 2 bases, with 10 bases between them. CDR1 LNHNV and CDR2 YYDKDF come from the germline V gene (reference sequence). CDR3 sequence (DNA): TGTGCCACCAGCAGATCCAGGGGTGGCAATCAGCCCCAGCATTCT. Protein product: CATSRSRGGNQPQHS.

The chain is built from TRBV6-5 and TRBJ1-2; unclear D gene. The CDR3 totals 13 residues. Trimming removed 2 bases from V and 7 bases from J, with 11 bases in between. In germline, CDR1 is MNHEY, CDR2 SVGAGI. DNA of the CDR3: TGTGCCAGCAGTTACGGGATTTTCTCTGGCTACACCTTC. This sequence encodes CASSYGIFSGYTF.

The chain joins TRBV28 to TRBJ1-4; D possibly corresponds to TRBD1 (5 bases). The V gene lost 6 bases and the J gene lost 5 bases, with 13 bases spanning the gap. This CDR3 contains 14 residues. Per the germline V gene, CDR1 is MDHEN and CDR2 is SYDVKM. The CDR3 loop reads CASSLAGLNEKLFF. CDR3 DNA: TGTGCCAGCAGCCTAGCGGGGCTCAATGAAAAACTGTTTTTT.

This chain links TRBV7-4 with TRBJ1-6; the match to TRBD1 covers 7 bases. CDR3 length equals 16 residues. Looked up from germline, CDR1 is SGHVT and CDR2 is SQSDAQ. Trimming removed 3 bases from V and 7 bases from J; junction bases left unmatched: 9. In DNA form, the CDR3 reads TGTGCCAGCAGCTTCGGGGGTTGGGACAGAAATTCACCCCTCCACTTT. This encodes CASSFGGWDRNSPLHF.

The chain recombines TRBV27 with TRBJ2-7; either TRBD1 or TRBD2 may fit D (5 bases each). CDR3 length: 13 residues. Germline assignment: CDR1 MNHEY and CDR2 SMNVEV (reference sequence). The V end was cut by 3 bases, the J end by 7 bases, with 13 bases between. The CDR3 sequence: CASSLGTPGEQYF. The DNA of the CDR3 is TGTGCCAGCAGTTTGGGGACCCCGGGAGAGCAGTACTTC.

This clonotype was detected only a few times. This sequence joins TRBV12-3 or TRBV12-4 and TRBJ1-1, with D hard to call. V was trimmed by 5 bases and J by 6 bases, leaving 13 bases between them. The CDR3 is made up of 13 amino acids. The CDR3 region is CASSTGISAEAFF. CDR3 coding DNA: TGTGCCAGCAGTACCGGGATAAGCGCTGAAGCTTTCTTT.

J is TRBJ1-1 and V is TRBV5-4; D gene ambiguous. This CDR3 is built from 15 residues. Germline V lookup: CDR1 SGHNT, CDR2 YYREEE (reference sequence). Trimming removed 0 bases from V and 4 bases from J, with 13 bases in between. The CDR3 region is CASSLGVSVGTEAFF. The CDR3 region has the DNA TGTGCCAGCAGCTTGGGTGTGAGTGTGGGCACTGAAGCTTTCTTT.

About this clonotype itself: A much bigger clone sits one base away, suggesting this may be a read error. The chain employs TRBV7-2 and TRBJ1-2, with TRBD1 identical over 7 bases. This CDR3 spans 15 amino acids. V lost 7 bases and J lost 2; bases outside the gene matches: 10. Germline V gene data show CDR1 as SGHTA and CDR2 as FQGNSA. Here the CDR3 reads CASNNVQDRNYGYTF. Here the CDR3 DNA reads TGTGCCAGCAACAATGTTCAGGACAGGAACTATGGCTACACCTTC.

In its sample, this clonotype was seen many times. The chain recombines TRBV7-9 with TRBJ2-2; perhaps TRBD1 as D (5 bases). V lost 8 bases and J 2 bases, leaving 18 bases between the germline ends. Per germline, CDR1 SEHNR and CDR2 FQNEAQ (reference sequence). This CDR3 has 16 residues. The CDR3 DNA reads TGTGCCAGCGGGGCAGAGATCTACCTAAACACCGGGGAGCTGTTTTTT. Translated: CASGAEIYLNTGELFF.

This clonotype has ten or more counts. The gene calls are TRBV6-1 and TRBJ1-1; the D gene is possibly TRBD1 (5 bases). The CDR3 is 13 residues long. The V end lost 5 bases, the J end lost 4 bases, and 11 bases lay between the germline ends. Looked up from germline, CDR1 is MNHNS and CDR2 is SASEGT. In DNA form, the CDR3 reads TGTGCCAGCAGTTGGGGCTCGGGCACTGAAGCTTTCTTT. Protein sequence: CASSWGSGTEAFF.

This clonotype was observed a handful of times. The gene calls are TRBV7-9 and TRBJ2-7; unclear D gene. The CDR3 sequence is 12 residues long. The V gene lost 6 bases and the J gene lost 9 bases, with 15 bases spanning the gap. Germline CDR1 and CDR2: SEHNR and FQNEAQ (reference sequence). The CDR3, as DNA: TGTGCCAGCAGTTCCGGGCCTACGGGGCAGTACTTC. Its translation: CASSSGPTGQYF.